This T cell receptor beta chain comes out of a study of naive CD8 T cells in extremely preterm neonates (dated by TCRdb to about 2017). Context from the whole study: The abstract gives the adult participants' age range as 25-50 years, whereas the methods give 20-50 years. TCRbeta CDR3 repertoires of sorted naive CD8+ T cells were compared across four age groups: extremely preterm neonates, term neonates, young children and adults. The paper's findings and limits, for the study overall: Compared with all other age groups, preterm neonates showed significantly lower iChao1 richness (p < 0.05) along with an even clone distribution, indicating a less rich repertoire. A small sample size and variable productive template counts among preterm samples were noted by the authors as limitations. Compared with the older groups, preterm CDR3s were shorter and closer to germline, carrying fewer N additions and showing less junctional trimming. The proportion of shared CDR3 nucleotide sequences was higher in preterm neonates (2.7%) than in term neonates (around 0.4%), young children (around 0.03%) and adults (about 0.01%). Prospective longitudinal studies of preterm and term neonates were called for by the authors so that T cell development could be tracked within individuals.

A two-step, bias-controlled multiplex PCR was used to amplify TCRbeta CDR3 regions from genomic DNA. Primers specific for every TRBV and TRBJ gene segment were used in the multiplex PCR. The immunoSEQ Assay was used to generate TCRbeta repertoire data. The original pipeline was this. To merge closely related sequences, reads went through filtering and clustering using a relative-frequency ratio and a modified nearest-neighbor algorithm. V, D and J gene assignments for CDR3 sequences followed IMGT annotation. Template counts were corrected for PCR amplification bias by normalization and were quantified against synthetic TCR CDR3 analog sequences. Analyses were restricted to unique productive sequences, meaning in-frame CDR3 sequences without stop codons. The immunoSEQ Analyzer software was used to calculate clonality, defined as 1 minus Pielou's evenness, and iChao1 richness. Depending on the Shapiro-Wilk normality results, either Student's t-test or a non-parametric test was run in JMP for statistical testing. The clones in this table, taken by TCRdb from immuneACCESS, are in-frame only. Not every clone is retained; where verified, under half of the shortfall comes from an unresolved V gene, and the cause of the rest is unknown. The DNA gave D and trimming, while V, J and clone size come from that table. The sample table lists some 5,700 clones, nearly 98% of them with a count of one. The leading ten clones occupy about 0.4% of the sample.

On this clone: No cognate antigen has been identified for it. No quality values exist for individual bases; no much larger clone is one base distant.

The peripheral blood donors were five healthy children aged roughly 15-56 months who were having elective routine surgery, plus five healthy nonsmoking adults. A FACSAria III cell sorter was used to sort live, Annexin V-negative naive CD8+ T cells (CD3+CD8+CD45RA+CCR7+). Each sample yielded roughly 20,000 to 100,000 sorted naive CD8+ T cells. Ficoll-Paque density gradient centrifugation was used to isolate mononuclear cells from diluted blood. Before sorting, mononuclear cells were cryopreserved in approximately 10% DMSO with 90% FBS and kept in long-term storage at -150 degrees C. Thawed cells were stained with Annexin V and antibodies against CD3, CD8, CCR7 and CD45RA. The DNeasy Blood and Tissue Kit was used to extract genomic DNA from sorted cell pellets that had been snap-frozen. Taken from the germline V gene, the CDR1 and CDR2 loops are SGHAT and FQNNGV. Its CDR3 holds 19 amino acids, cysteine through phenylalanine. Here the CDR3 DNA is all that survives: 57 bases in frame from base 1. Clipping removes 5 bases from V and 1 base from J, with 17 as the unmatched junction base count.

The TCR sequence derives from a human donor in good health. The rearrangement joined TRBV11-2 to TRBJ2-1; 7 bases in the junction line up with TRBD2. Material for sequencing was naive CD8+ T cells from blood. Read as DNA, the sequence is TGTGCCAGCAGCCGAACCCCGGGGACTACCCCCGGGTCCTACAATGAGCAGTTCTTC. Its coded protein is CASSRTPGTTPGSYNEQFF.